What follows describes a single T cell receptor beta chain. As yet, its antigen is unknown. The CDR3 totals 15 residues. The germline V gene has CDR1 SGDLS and CDR2 YYNGEE. Deletions cut 0 bases from V and 6 bases from J, with 14 bases between. With 60 Vbeta and 13 Jbeta primers, the PCR was carried out. Profiled with immunoSEQ multiplex PCR; TCRdb holds only in-frame clones, not every one. The repertoire includes some 130,000 clones, approximately 80% of them detected once, and around 2% sits in the top ten. The record originates from a study of cytomegalovirus exposure and HLA in healthy donors. Study-wide context: Of 300 to 450 genotyped donors, roughly 86% clustered with self-reported Caucasian donors. Study outcomes and limitations: Per published accounts, TCR beta sequences correctly predicted the HLA-A and HLA-B alleles of most subjects. Per published reports, the classifier diagnosed cytomegalovirus status with high specificity and sensitivity.

This TCR was recovered from a man aged 30-40 years in good health and CMV-seronegative. V gene TRBV9 combines with J gene TRBJ2-3; possibly TRBD2 for D (7 bases). The source material was PBMCs. CDR3 protein: CASSVGGGAEDTQYF. CDR3 DNA sequence: TGTGCCAGCAGCGTAGGTGGGGGGGCGGAGGATACGCAGTATTTT. Full variable domain (remainder filled in from reference TRBV9 and TRBJ2-3): DSGVTQTPKHLITATGQRVTLRCSPRSGDLSVYWYQQSLDQGLQFLIQYYNGEERAKGNILERFSAQQFPDLHSELNLSSLELGDSALYFCASSVGGGAEDTQYFGPGTRLTVL.